Listed here are 16 T cell receptor beta chains from one sample, sequenced in a study of blood T cell repertoires in COVID-19 (dated by TCRdb to the early 2020s). The library was made by the immunoSEQ multiplex PCR assay. TCRdb's version of the immuneACCESS table is confined to in-frame rearrangements and falls short of the full clone set. An unresolved V gene accounts for under half of the shortfall where checked; the remainder is of unknown origin. In this sample the table shows over 250,000 clones, about 90% of which occur a single time. The ten largest clones capture approximately 1.5% of the sample. Sequencing input: peripheral blood. The source is a woman in her forties who had recovered from COVID-19.

The genes are TRBV6-6 and TRBJ1-1; tentatively, D is TRBD1 (6 bases). The V end was cut by 5 bases, the J end by 1 base, with 11 bases between. Germline-derived CDR1 and CDR2 are MNHNY and SVGAGI (reference sequence). This CDR3 is built from 14 residues. The CDR3 is CASSPGTSNTEAFF. The CDR3 region has the DNA TGTGCCAGCAGTCCCGGGACATCGAACACTGAAGCTTTCTTT.

The chain recombines TRBV2 with TRBJ1-5; 9 bases line up with TRBD1. V was pared by 4 bases and J by 2 bases, with 3 bases of the junction left unmatched. Looked up from germline, CDR1 is SNHLY and CDR2 is FYNNEI. CDR3 length: 15 amino acids. CDR3 DNA sequence: TGTGCCAGCAGTGCGGACAGGGGAGGCAATCAGCCCCAGCATTTT. Translating it yields CASSADRGGNQPQHF.

The chain employs TRBV12-3 or TRBV12-4 and TRBJ2-7; D uncertain. There are 12 residues in the CDR3. Trimming took off 4 bases at V and 4 bases at J, with 8 bases between the two ends. This CDR3 is CASSSPPYEQYF. CDR3 bases: TGTGCCAGCAGTTCCCCTCCGTACGAGCAGTACTTC.

The chain is built from TRBV14 and TRBJ1-6; D unclear. This CDR3 comprises 13 residues. CDR1 and CDR2 from the germline V gene are SGHDN and FVKESK. Trimming removed 1 base from V and 14 bases from J, with 12 bases in between. The CDR3 here is CASSQGLPNSLHF. For the CDR3, the DNA is TGTGCCAGCAGCCAAGGTCTTCCAAACTCCCTCCACTTT.

The V and J genes are TRBV3-1 (or the pseudogene TRBV3-2) and TRBJ1-2; D unclear. Germline V gene sequence: CDR1 LGHDT, CDR2 YNNKEL (reference sequence). CDR3 size: 14 residues. V lost 0 bases to trimming and J lost 2 bases, with 7 bases between them. The CDR3 bases are TGTGCCAGCAGCCAAGAGGGCGGGAACTATGGCTACACCTTC. It specifies CASSQEGGNYGYTF.

The chain recombines TRBV5-6 with TRBJ1-1; a possible D gene is TRBD1 (5 bases). Trimming took off 7 bases at V and 4 bases at J, with 17 bases between the two ends. CDR1 is SGHDT and CDR2 is YYEEEE in the germline V gene. The CDR3 is 14 residues long. The CDR3 sequence is CASRVRGRVTEAFF. The CDR3 region has the DNA TGTGCCAGCCGCGTGCGGGGGAGGGTCACTGAAGCTTTCTTT.

In its sample, this clone was seen once. The rearrangement uses TRBV18 and TRBJ2-7; 7 bases are a match to TRBD1. The length of the CDR3 is 14 residues. CDR1 is KGHSH and CDR2 is LQKENI in the germline V gene. J lost 2 bases, V lost 5 bases, and 6 bases had no gene match. This chain's CDR3 is CASSANRGPYEQYF. The CDR3 DNA sequence: TGTGCCAGCTCAGCAAACAGGGGTCCCTACGAGCAGTACTTC.

The J gene is TRBJ2-3, the V gene TRBV2; weak D call: TRBD2 (6 bases). CDR1 is SNHLY and CDR2 is FYNNEI in the germline V gene. V lost 8 bases and J lost 4, with 34 bases in between. The CDR3 totals 20 residues. CDR3 residues: CASGGSVEFLGQVSPDTQYF. DNA for the CDR3: TGTGCCAGCGGGGGGAGTGTAGAATTCCTGGGGCAAGTCTCCCCAGATACGCAGTATTTT.

The V call is TRBV3-1 (or the pseudogene TRBV3-2), the J call TRBJ2-7; 9 nucleotides agree with TRBD2. Germline CDR1 reads LGHDT; CDR2 reads YNNKEL (reference sequence). V trimming: 4 bases; J trimming: 4 bases; junction bases outside the gene matches: 8. The CDR3 is made up of 15 amino acids. In nucleotides, the CDR3 is TGTGCCAGCAGCCCGGGGTTAGCGGGGGAGTACGAGCAGTACTTC. It codes for CASSPGLAGEYEQYF.

The V call is TRBV27, the J call TRBJ2-7; TRBD1 aligns across 7 bases. Trimming took 0 bases from V and 3 from J; bases not matched to a gene: 2. Germline V lookup: CDR1 MNHEY, CDR2 SMNVEV (reference sequence). This CDR3 has 14 residues. For the CDR3, the DNA is TGTGCCAGCAGTTTATCCTCAGGGGGCTACGAGCAGTACTTC. Translating gives CASSLSSGGYEQYF.

This clone was counted only a few times. Written as DNA, the CDR3 is TGTGCCAGTAGTAGGGACAGGGAAGGAGGGCAGCCCCAGCATTTT. Its translation: CASSRDREGGQPQHF. The chain couples TRBV19 to TRBJ1-5, with 9 bases matching TRBD1. The CDR3 sequence is 15 residues long. Losses at the gene ends were 4 bases for V and 7 bases for J; bases not matched to a gene: 8. Germline V gives CDR1 LNHDA, CDR2 SQIVND (reference sequence). Full variable domain (rest looked up from reference TRBV19 and TRBJ1-5): DGGITQSPKYLFRKEGQNVTLSCEQNLNHDAMYWYRQDPGQGLRLIYYSQIVNDFQKGDIAEGYSVSREKKESFPLTVTSAQKNPTAFYLCASSRDREGGQPQHFGDGTRLSIL.

This rearrangement joins TRBV2 to TRBJ2-3; 11 nucleotides align to TRBD2. Germline CDR1 SNHLY, CDR2 FYNNEI. The V and J ends lost 6 bases and 4 bases, in that order; junction bases with no gene match: 3. The CDR3 consists of 14 residues. The CDR3 DNA sequence: TGTGCCAGCAGGTTTAGCGGGGGGGCAGATACGCAGTATTTT. Translating it yields CASRFSGGADTQYF.

This chain connects TRBV6-5 to TRBJ2-2; 7 bases align to TRBD2. This CDR3 comprises 14 residues. Looked up from germline, CDR1 is MNHEY and CDR2 is SVGAGI. V lost 7 bases and J lost 4; bases outside the gene matches: 6. As DNA, the CDR3 is TGTGCCAGCACAGGACTAGTGAGCACCGGGGAGCTGTTTTTT. Translating gives CASTGLVSTGELFF.

The chain carries TRBV4-1 and TRBJ2-6; tentative D call: TRBD2 (6 bases). Germline V lookup: CDR1 MGHRA, CDR2 YSYEKL. V dropped 4 bases and J dropped 0 bases, with 16 bases sitting between them. The CDR3 has 18 residues. The CDR3, as DNA: TGCGCCAGCAGCCGCTCACCGGGACTGAGCTCTGGGGCCAACGTCCTGACTTTC. Its translation: CASSRSPGLSSGANVLTF.

In nucleotides, the CDR3 is TGTGCCAGCAGGCCCCAGGGGGCAGGGTACGAGCAGTACTTC. This gives the protein CASRPQGAGYEQYF. The chain uses TRBV7-2 and TRBJ2-7; TRBD1 aligns across 8 bases. Trimming took 6 bases from V and 4 from J; bases not matched to a gene: 8. Germline assignment: CDR1 SGHTA and CDR2 FQGNSA. CDR3 length: 14 amino acids.

The chain recombines TRBV18 with TRBJ2-5; D is possibly TRBD1 (5 bases). Between the trimmed V and J ends, which lost 3 bases and 2 bases, there was a span of 16 bases. The CDR3 runs 16 residues. Germline V gene sequence: CDR1 KGHSH, CDR2 LQKENI. The CDR3 nucleotides are TGTGCCAGCTCACCTACGAGGAGTTCAGGGCAAGAGACCCAGTACTTC. Translation gives CASSPTRSSGQETQYF.